This T cell receptor (beta chain) is from a study of cytomegalovirus exposure and HLA in healthy donors. This clone appeared a few times. Using immunoSEQ multiplex PCR, the repertoire was profiled, and TCRdb retains in-frame clones only, with some absent. Of almost 200,000 clones in the sample, approximately 78% were seen once. The CDR3 sequence is 15 residues long. Per germline, CDR1 SEHNR and CDR2 FQNEAQ (reference sequence). J gave up 7 bases and V 1 base, and 7 bases lay outside the gene matches. The receptor's source is a woman aged 25 to 45 in good health and CMV-seronegative. The chain is built from TRBV7-9 and TRBJ2-7; 10 nucleotides agree with TRBD2. The specimen was PBMCs. The CDR3 reads CASSLVAGGPMEQYF. The CDR3 nucleotides are TGTGCCAGCAGCTTAGTAGCGGGGGGCCCTATGGAGCAGTACTTC.